Below are 3 T cell receptor beta chains sequenced from a single sample in a study of blood T cell repertoires in COVID-19. Method: immunoSEQ multiplex PCR; TCRdb's copy keeps in-frame clones and lacks some. The top ten hold approximately 6.9% of the sample, which has 50,000 to 70,000 clones, roughly 86% seen once. The sample was peripheral blood. The receptors were sampled from a man between 60 and 70 years old with active or convalescent COVID-19.

Written as DNA, the CDR3 is TGCGCCAGCAGCTCGCTTAGACTAGCGGGTGACGACGAGCAGTACTTC. It yields the protein CASSSLRLAGDDEQYF. The chain joins TRBV5-1 to TRBJ2-7; 10 bases are shared with TRBD2. V was pared by 3 bases and J by 5 bases, with 11 bases of the junction left unmatched. Germline V CDR1 and CDR2: SGHRS, YFSETQ. There are 16 residues in the CDR3.

V and J are TRBV24-1 and TRBJ1-5; D ambiguous. V was shortened by 3 bases and J by 4 bases, with 15 bases between the two germline ends. CDR3 length equals 16 residues. Germline CDR1 and CDR2: KGHDR and SFDVKD. The CDR3 nucleotides are TGTGCCACCAGTGATCCGACACCGGGAGGGAATCAGCCCCAGCATTTT. Translated, it gives CATSDPTPGGNQPQHF.

The gene calls are TRBV5-1 and TRBJ1-2; maybe TRBD1 (6 bases). The CDR3 runs 14 residues. CDR1 is SGHRS and CDR2 is YFSETQ in the germline V gene. The V gene lost 4 bases and the J gene lost 7 bases, with 17 bases spanning the gap. CDR3 in amino acids: CASSVNRDRSGYTF. The CDR3 DNA is TGCGCCAGCAGCGTAAACAGGGATAGGAGTGGCTACACCTTC.